Listed below are T cell receptor beta chains from one sample, sequenced in a study of T cells after yellow fever vaccination. TCRdb passed the 5' RACE reads through MiXCR, listing each CDR3 protein once. The data hold under 200,000 distinct CDR3 sequences, with about 10% observed a single time. Sequenced here: CD8+ T cells sorted from PBMCs, sampled 15 days after the yellow fever booster vaccination. These receptors were taken from a man aged 18-30 years who received the YFV17D yellow fever vaccine. Each CDR3 is given with its conserved first and last residue. A D gene is named only where the DNA matches it firmly. Clone size appears in some rows only: once, few, many, or a class for an expanded clone.

>TRBD1|few|TRBJ2-2|TRBV19
CASSTRGWQGAGGELFF
TGTGCCAGTAGTACCCGGGGGTGGCAGGGGGCCGGCGGGGAGCTGTTTTTT
>TRBD2|few|TRBJ2-1|TRBV5-1
CASSWTGLAVYNEQFF
TGCGCCAGCAGCTGGACGGGACTAGCGGTTTACAATGAGCAGTTCTTC
>TRBD1|few|TRBJ2-7|TRBV4-1
CASSREGTGSSYEQYF
TGCGCCAGCAGCCGGGAGGGGACAGGGTCCTCCTACGAGCAGTACTTC
>TRBD1|many|TRBJ1-6|TRBV7-2
CASTTGVYSPLHF
TGTGCCAGCACGACAGGGGTATATTCACCCCTCCACTTT
>NA|few|TRBJ2-1|TRBV27
CASENPPYEQFF
TGTGCCAGCGAAAATCCACCGTATGAGCAGTTCTTC
>NA|NA|TRBJ2-5|TRBV6-6
CASSYPGGEERETQYF
TGTGCCAGCAGTTACCCTGGCGGGGAGGAACGGGAGACCCAGTACTTC
>TRBD1|NA|TRBJ2-7|TRBV5-1
CASSSLQGVPYEQYF
TGCGCCAGCAGCTCACTTCAGGGGGTGCCCTACGAGCAGTACTTC
>NA|few|TRBJ2-2|TRBV5-1
CASSGGLGASSGELFF
TGCGCCAGCAGCGGGGGTCTGGGGGCATCATCGGGGGAGCTGTTTTTT
>NA|NA|TRBJ1-1|TRBV6-2/TRBV6-3
CASGLQAEYGAFF
TGTGCCAGCGGTTTGCAGGCCGAGTATGGAGCTTTCTTT
>NA|few|TRBJ2-3|TRBV4-3
CASSPDRAVQGALDTQYF
TGCGCCAGCAGCCCCGATCGGGCAGTGCAGGGCGCTCTAGATACGCAGTATTTT
>NA|NA|TRBJ2-7|TRBV15
CATSRAVGRGYEQYF
TGTGCCACCAGCAGAGCTGTAGGCAGGGGCTACGAGCAGTACTTC
>NA|many|TRBJ1-5|TRBV10-3
CAISESGGSNQPQHF
TGTGCCATCAGTGAGTCGGGGGGAAGCAATCAGCCCCAGCATTTT
>NA|few|TRBJ2-3|TRBV24-1
CATSGDTDTQYF
TGTGCCACCAGTGGGGATACAGATACGCAGTATTTT
>NA|NA|TRBJ2-1|TRBV5-4
CASSLAQVDEQFF
TGTGCCAGCAGCTTGGCCCAGGTCGATGAGCAGTTCTTC
>NA|few|TRBJ1-1|TRBV12-3/TRBV12-4
CASSLGVWTEAFF
TGTGCCAGCAGTTTAGGGGTTTGGACTGAAGCTTTCTTT
>NA|NA|TRBJ1-1|TRBV12-3/TRBV12-4
CASTLGKLPEAFF
TGTGCCAGCACCCTTGGGAAGCTCCCTGAAGCTTTCTTT
>NA|NA|TRBJ2-3|TRBV29-1
CSVEVGEGGDTQYF
TGCAGCGTTGAAGTTGGGGAGGGGGGAGATACGCAGTATTTT
>TRBD1|NA|TRBJ1-6|TRBV18
CASSPTGRGRSPLHF
TGTGCCAGCTCACCGACAGGCAGGGGGCGTTCACCCCTCCACTTT
>NA|many|TRBJ2-1|TRBV5-1
CASSPPGGGNEQFF
TGCGCCAGCAGCCCGCCCGGGGGAGGAAATGAGCAGTTCTTC
>NA|NA|TRBJ2-2|TRBV27
CASSWMEGVAGELFF
TGTGCCAGCAGCTGGATGGAGGGGGTTGCCGGGGAGCTGTTTTTT
>NA|few|TRBJ1-1|TRBV11-2
CASRGAIEAFF
TGTGCCAGCAGGGGGGCAATTGAAGCTTTCTTT
>NA|few|TRBJ1-6|TRBV4-1
CASSQPRGGPNSPLHF
TGCGCCAGCAGCCAACCGAGGGGGGGACCGAATTCACCCCTCCACTTT
>NA|many|TRBJ2-5|TRBV12-3/TRBV12-4
CASSPPGLQETQYF
TGTGCCAGCAGTCCCCCGGGGTTACAAGAGACCCAGTACTTC
>TRBD2|NA|TRBJ2-7|TRBV6-6
CASSARTRDYEQYF
TGTGCCAGCAGTGCCCGGACTAGAGACTACGAGCAGTACTTC
>NA|NA|TRBJ1-1|TRBV6-5
CASSYSHRVGSVNTEAFF
TGTGCCAGCAGTTACTCGCACAGGGTTGGGAGTGTCAACACTGAAGCTTTCTTT
>NA|many|TRBJ2-1|TRBV5-1
CASSLAEGGDYNEQFF
TGCGCCAGCAGCTTGGCCGAGGGGGGGGATTACAATGAGCAGTTCTTC
>NA|few|TRBJ2-7|TRBV6-1
CASSEWHYSSYEQYF
TGTGCCAGCAGTGAGTGGCACTACTCCTCCTACGAGCAGTACTTC
>NA|NA|TRBJ1-1|TRBV20-1
CSARGPVPMNTEAFF
TGCAGTGCTAGGGGACCCGTCCCGATGAACACTGAAGCTTTCTTT
>NA|few|TRBJ1-6|TRBV4-2
CASSQAQGLNRDSPLHF
TGTGCCAGCAGCCAAGCCCAGGGGTTAAACCGGGATTCACCCCTCCACTTT
>TRBD1|few|TRBJ1-2|TRBV24-1
CATSETGQPNYGYTF
TGTGCCACCAGTGAAACGGGACAGCCCAACTATGGCTACACCTTC
>NA|NA|TRBJ2-7|TRBV7-9
CASTPPVGVGSEQYF
TGTGCCAGCACCCCCCCGGTTGGCGTGGGGAGCGAGCAGTACTTC
>TRBD2|many|TRBJ2-3|TRBV9
CASSPRGGTDTQYF
TGTGCCAGCAGCCCTCGGGGGGGGACAGATACGCAGTATTTT
>NA|NA|TRBJ1-6|TRBV6-2/TRBV6-3
CASNGTPINSPLHF
TGTGCCAGCAATGGGACCCCGATAAATTCACCCCTCCACTTT
>NA|NA|TRBJ2-3|TRBV7-2
CASEPSAAFTDTQYF
TGTGCCAGCGAACCGTCGGCAGCGTTCACAGATACGCAGTATTTT
>NA|NA|TRBJ2-1|TRBV9
CASSVATSHEQFF
TGTGCCAGCAGCGTAGCGACTAGTCATGAGCAGTTCTTC
>TRBD2|few|TRBJ2-5|TRBV25-1
CAGGGETQYF
TGTGCCGGGGGAGGGGAGACCCAGTACTTC
>TRBD1|few|TRBJ1-2|TRBV29-1
CSVEKATGKYILNYGYTF
TGCAGCGTTGAAAAGGCGACAGGGAAATATATTTTGAACTATGGCTACACCTTC
>NA|few|TRBJ1-5|TRBV15
CATSADRAPNQPQHF
TGTGCCACCAGCGCAGACCGGGCCCCCAATCAGCCCCAGCATTTT
>NA|NA|TRBJ2-1|TRBV7-6
CASSLEGRSLNEQFF
TGTGCCAGCAGCTTAGAAGGTAGATCCCTCAATGAGCAGTTCTTC
>NA|few|TRBJ2-5|TRBV7-9
CASSPPRGRETQYF
TGTGCCAGCAGCCCCCCCCGGGGGAGAGAGACCCAGTACTTC
>TRBD1|once|TRBJ2-1|TRBV29-1
CSVEADRGTLNEQFF
TGCAGCGTTGAAGCGGACAGGGGTACCCTCAATGAGCAGTTCTTC
>NA|few|TRBJ1-4|TRBV27
CASSFLRAPEKLFF
TGTGCCAGCAGTTTTCTCAGGGCACCTGAAAAACTGTTTTTT
>NA|few|TRBJ1-6|TRBV4-1
CASSQEGSPLHF
TGCGCCAGCAGCCAAGAAGGATCACCCCTCCACTTT
>NA|NA|TRBJ2-5|TRBV4-1
CASSQWVRDGETQYF
TGCGCCAGCAGCCAATGGGTTAGGGACGGAGAGACCCAGTACTTC
>TRBD2|NA|TRBJ2-3|TRBV2
CASSRGLAGGPSTDTQYF
TGTGCCAGCAGTCGGGGCCTAGCGGGGGGGCCGAGCACAGATACGCAGTATTTT
>TRBD1|few|TRBJ2-3|TRBV12-3/TRBV12-4
CASSTGADTQYF
TGTGCCAGCAGTACAGGGGCAGATACGCAGTATTTT
>NA|few|TRBJ2-3|TRBV4-2
CASSQLEGGLADTQYF
TGTGCCAGCAGCCAACTCGAGGGGGGGCTGGCAGATACGCAGTATTTT
>NA|many|TRBJ2-2|TRBV4-3
CASSQDLSQTNTGELFF
TGCGCCAGCAGCCAAGATCTAAGCCAGACGAACACCGGGGAGCTGTTTTTT